These T cell receptor beta chains were read from a single sample in a study of blood T cell repertoires in COVID-19. Data came from immunoSEQ multiplex PCR; TCRdb stores just in-frame clones and leaves some out. The sample lists around 270,000 clones, 88% occurring once. Sequencing input: peripheral blood. These receptors were obtained from a man in his fifties or sixties who had recovered from COVID-19. Each CDR3 is given without its conserved first and last residue.

v_call	j_call	cdr3_aa
TRBV25-1	TRBJ1-2	ASSDPQGRQANYGYT
TRBV19	TRBJ2-3	ASSISGGTDTQY
TRBV4-2	TRBJ2-7	ASSQVSGTYEQY
TRBV7-6	TRBJ1-5	ASSLGTGENQPQH
TRBV29-1	TRBJ1-5	SVTDRVNQPQH
TRBV27	TRBJ1-3	ASSPTTGGRGNTIY
TRBV7-2	TRBJ2-1	ASSLHRGQGEPQF
TRBV6-5	TRBJ2-5	ASVKGGPQETQY
TRBV11-2	TRBJ2-1	ASSLHRVAGEEQF
TRBV3-1/TRBV3-2	TRBJ2-3	ASSPDRGRTDTQY
TRBV6-2/TRBV6-3	TRBJ2-7	ASSPETPRYEQY
TRBV6-5	TRBJ1-4	ASRRNLGDEKLF
TRBV19	TRBJ2-6	ASTPQTKSSGANVLT
TRBV6-6	TRBJ1-4	ASSQSGGTGVTNEKLF
TRBV19	TRBJ1-6	ASTFDSSISSYNSPLH
TRBV5-4	TRBJ1-2	ASSRPVGDNYGYT
TRBV6-5	TRBJ2-2	ASRGTGNTGELF
TRBV15	TRBJ2-5	ATSRDSRGQGRSQETQY
TRBV19	TRBJ1-5	ASSMEGARVNQPQH
TRBV14	TRBJ1-2	ASSQNNDGYT
TRBV4-2	TRBJ1-2	ASSQAPGNYGYT
TRBV11-3	TRBJ2-1	ASSNGQGAYNEQF